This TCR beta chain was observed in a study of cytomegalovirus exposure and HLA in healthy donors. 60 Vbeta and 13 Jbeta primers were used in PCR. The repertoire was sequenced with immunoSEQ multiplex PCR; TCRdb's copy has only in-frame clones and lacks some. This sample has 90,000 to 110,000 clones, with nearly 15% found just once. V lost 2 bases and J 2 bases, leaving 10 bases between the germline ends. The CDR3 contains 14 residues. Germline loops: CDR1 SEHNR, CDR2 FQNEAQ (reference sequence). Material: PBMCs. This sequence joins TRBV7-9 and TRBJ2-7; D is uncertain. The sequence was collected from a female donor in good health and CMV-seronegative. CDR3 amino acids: CASSLSLNTYEQYF. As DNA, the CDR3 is TGTGCCAGCAGCTTATCCCTGAACACCTACGAGCAGTACTTC.